The 25 T cell receptor beta chains reported below all come from one sample, sequenced in a study of T-cell memory formation after mild COVID-19. TCRdb independently ran MiXCR on the 5' RACE reads; one entry per CDR3 protein. The sample holds about 60,000 distinct CDR3 sequences, 9.5% to 15% seen once. Sample: PBMCs or a T cell subset sorted from them (not recorded which). The receptors originated from a man between 18 and 29 years old who had mild COVID-19 (a few samples of this study predate the infection). Cell type and time point are not known.

This clonotype was seen repeatedly, ten times or more. The chain recombines TRBV24-1 with TRBJ2-3; TRBD2 is a possible D gene (5 bases). This CDR3 is 14 amino acids long. Germline V gene sequence: CDR1 KGHDR, CDR2 SFDVKD. V shed 6 bases and J shed 4 bases, with 13 bases lying between them. The CDR3 loop is CATSTSGESDTQYF. Written as DNA, the CDR3 is TGTGCCACCAGTACCTCCGGGGAGTCAGATACGCAGTATTTT.

The chain couples TRBV3-1 to TRBJ2-5, with a tentative D call TRBD2 (7 bases). Germline CDR1 is LGHDT and CDR2 is YNNKEL (reference sequence). V gave up 4 bases and J gave up 5 bases, with 17 bases separating them. The CDR3 is 15 amino acids. CDR3 bases: TGTGCCAGCAGCCCCCCGTGGGGGGGCCCGGAGACCCAGTACTTC. Residues: CASSPPWGGPETQYF.

At least ten counts were recorded for this clonotype. The V gene is TRBV6-2 or TRBV6-3, the J gene TRBJ2-5; D is unclear. The CDR3 runs 14 residues. Between the trimmed V and J ends, which lost 0 bases and 6 bases, there was a span of 11 bases. Germline V lookup: CDR1 MNHEY, CDR2 SVGEGT. CDR3: CASSYSRTSKTQYF. The CDR3 nucleotides read TGTGCCAGCAGTTACTCGAGGACCAGTAAGACCCAGTACTTC.

The chain has TRBV12-3 or TRBV12-4 and TRBJ2-4, with no clear D. The germline V and J ends were trimmed by 3 bases and 5 bases, with 8 bases remaining between them. The CDR3 has 13 residues. The CDR3 protein is CASSLQPQNIQYF. CDR3 in DNA: TGTGCCAGCAGTTTGCAGCCGCAAAACATTCAGTACTTC.

V is TRBV5-1 and J is TRBJ1-1; the match to TRBD1 covers 7 bases. The CDR3 loop spans 14 amino acids. Germline V CDR1 and CDR2: SGHRS, YFSETQ. The V gene end was trimmed by 7 bases and the J gene end by 4 bases; junction bases not matched to a gene: 10. CDR3 DNA sequence: TGCGCCAGCCGTAGACAGGGCCGGGTCACTGAAGCTTTCTTT. Translated: CASRRQGRVTEAFF.

This rearrangement joins TRBV11-2 to TRBJ1-4; D might be TRBD1 (5 bases). The V end lost 3 bases, the J end lost 8 bases, and 13 bases lay between the germline ends. The CDR3 has 14 residues. The V gene's germline CDR1 is SGHAT and CDR2 FQNNGV. This chain's CDR3 is CASSLAGTWEKLFF. The CDR3 DNA is TGTGCCAGCAGCTTGGCAGGGACTTGGGAAAAACTGTTTTTT.

This clonotype was picked up many times. This rearrangement joins TRBV7-9 to TRBJ2-3; D gene uncertain. Trimming left V 8 bases short and J 1 base short, with 1 base between. The germline CDR1 and CDR2 sequences are SEHNR and FQNEAQ (reference sequence). The CDR3 is made up of 10 amino acids. The CDR3 coding sequence is TGTGCCAGCGGCACAGATACGCAGTATTTT. This encodes CASGTDTQYF.

This clonotype was recorded many times. The chain couples TRBV12-3 or TRBV12-4 to TRBJ2-1, with TRBD1 matching over 9 bases. The CDR3 totals 15 residues. The junction had 7 bases not matched to a gene; V was cut back by 8 bases and J by 2 bases. CDR3 region: CASAHWDRAYNEQFF. The CDR3 DNA reads TGTGCCAGCGCACATTGGGACAGGGCCTACAATGAGCAGTTCTTC.

This chain uses TRBV20-1 with TRBJ1-1, with unresolved D. The CDR3 has 14 residues. Trimming pared 0 bases from V and 4 bases from J, leaving 12 bases between. The germline V gene has CDR1 DFQATT and CDR2 SNEGSKA (reference sequence). CDR3 DNA sequence: TGCAGTGCTAGAGACCCGGCCAGGTCCACTGAAGCTTTCTTT. It encodes CSARDPARSTEAFF.

The chain links TRBV29-1 to TRBJ2-1, with D perhaps TRBD1 (6 bases). Trimming cost V 3 bases and J 4 bases, with 10 bases left between them. Germline assignment: CDR1 SQVTM and CDR2 ANQGSEA. This CDR3 spans 13 amino acids. The CDR3 protein is CSVDRTAYNEQFF. The CDR3 bases are TGCAGCGTTGACCGGACAGCATACAATGAGCAGTTCTTC.

The V call is TRBV5-1, the J call TRBJ1-6; tentatively, D is TRBD1 (6 bases). CDR1 is SGHRS and CDR2 is YFSETQ in the germline V gene. The CDR3 totals 12 residues. V lost 3 bases and J lost 14, with 12 bases in between. For the CDR3, the DNA is TGCGCCAGCAGCTATGTCGGGGGCGCCCTCCACTTT. It encodes CASSYVGGALHF.

This clonotype was seen ten or more times. This chain links TRBV10-3 with TRBJ2-3; D remains ambiguous. Germline loops: CDR1 ENHRY, CDR2 SYGVKD. CDR3 size: 15 residues. Trimming left V 6 bases short and J 0 bases short, with 13 bases between. CDR3 DNA sequence: TGTGCCATCAGGAATTACCCGACGAGCACAGATACGCAGTATTTT. Protein: CAIRNYPTSTDTQYF.

This clonotype came up many times. The chain employs TRBV7-2 and TRBJ2-3; D may be TRBD2 (5 bases). Germline values: CDR1 SGHTA, CDR2 FQGNSA. The CDR3 sequence is 14 residues long. V lost 8 bases and J lost 0, with 12 bases in between. For the CDR3, the DNA is TGTGCCAGCTCCTGGCGGGCTAGCACAGATACGCAGTATTTT. Translated: CASSWRASTDTQYF.

This clonotype has only a few counts. This CDR3 is CASSLAGTTTGELFF. CDR3 DNA sequence: TGTGCCAGCAGCTTAGCCGGGACCACAACCGGGGAGCTGTTTTTT. The chain links TRBV11-2 to TRBJ2-2, with D perhaps being TRBD1 or TRBD2 (5 bases each). Trimming removed 1 base from V and 5 bases from J, with 11 bases in between. CDR1 is SGHAT, CDR2 FQNNGV, per germline. CDR3 size: 15 residues.

The table lists this clonotype with many counts. The rearrangement joins TRBV12-3 or TRBV12-4 to TRBJ1-2; 9 bases match TRBD1. The CDR3 consists of 16 residues. J was trimmed by 0 bases and V by 2 bases; bases with no gene match: 4. The CDR3 reads CASSLHRGRANYGYTF. As DNA, the CDR3 is TGTGCCAGCAGTTTACACAGGGGGCGAGCTAACTATGGCTACACCTTC.

Ten or more counts support this clonotype. The chain has TRBV20-1 and TRBJ1-5; D not resolved. The germline V and J ends were trimmed by 2 bases and 4 bases, with 9 bases remaining between them. The CDR3 is 13 residues long. The germline gives CDR1 DFQATT, CDR2 SNEGSKA (reference sequence). CDR3 in amino acids: CSARPEYNQPQHF. The CDR3 DNA reads as TGCAGTGCTAGACCCGAATATAATCAGCCCCAGCATTTT.

J is TRBJ2-2 and V is TRBV20-1; TRBD1 might be the D (6 bases). The CDR3 loop spans 15 amino acids. Deletions cut 2 bases from V and 2 bases from J, with 12 bases between. The germline gives CDR1 DFQATT, CDR2 SNEGSKA (reference sequence). CDR3 region: CSARQGLSNTGELFF. DNA for the CDR3: TGCAGTGCTAGACAGGGGCTCTCAAACACCGGGGAGCTGTTTTTT.

This clonotype is medium-sized (0.01 to 0.1%) by share. The chain carries TRBV12-3 or TRBV12-4 and TRBJ1-1; no definite D call. This CDR3 comprises 10 residues. Trimming took 6 bases from V and 4 from J, leaving 3 bases between them. The CDR3 loop reads CASRGTEAFF. The CDR3 DNA is TGTGCCAGCAGGGGCACTGAAGCTTTCTTT.

The chain uses TRBV28 and TRBJ2-7; D is unclear. This CDR3 has 11 amino acids. The V end was cut by 3 bases, the J end by 4 bases, with 4 bases between. The V gene's germline CDR1 is MDHEN and CDR2 SYDVKM. The CDR3 sequence is CASSLVYEQYF. Here the CDR3 DNA reads TGTGCCAGCAGTTTGGTGTACGAGCAGTACTTC.

This clonotype was found many times. This chain uses TRBV5-1 with TRBJ2-1; no definite D call. Germline V lookup: CDR1 SGHRS, CDR2 YFSETQ. Trimming shortened V by 0 bases and J by 10 bases, and 5 bases separated the two germline ends. The length of the CDR3 is 11 residues. The CDR3 DNA sequence: TGCGCCAGCAGCTTGGAACAGGAGCAGTTCTTC. This translates into CASSLEQEQFF.

J is TRBJ2-7 and V is TRBV21-1; TRBD2 is the table's D call and was not checked against the DNA. TRBV21-1 is given as a pseudogene. The CDR3 sequence is 11 residues long. Here the CDR3 reads CASRGLREQYV. The DNA of the CDR3 is TGTGCCAGCAGGGGACTGAGAGAGCAGTACGTC.

At least ten counts were recorded for this clonotype. The DNA for the CDR3 is TGCGCCAGCAGCTTGGGGGAGGGCACAGATACGCAGTATTTT. Translation gives CASSLGEGTDTQYF. The rearrangement links TRBV5-1 to TRBJ2-3; possible D gene TRBD2, 6 bases. V shed 0 bases and J shed 1 base, with 6 bases lying between them. The germline CDR1 and CDR2 sequences are SGHRS and YFSETQ. The CDR3 is 14 residues long. Based on the CDR3 plus reference TRBV5-1 and TRBJ2-3, the full variable domain is KAGVTQTPRYLIKTRGQQVTLSCSPISGHRSVSWYQQTPGQGLQFLFEYFSETQRNKGNFPGRFSGRQFSNSRSEMNVSTLELGDSALYLCASSLGEGTDTQYFGPGTRLTVL.

V usage is TRBV4-2 and J usage is TRBJ2-5, with D uncertain. Between the trimmed V and J ends, which lost 6 bases and 1 base, there was a span of 9 bases. CDR1 LGHNA and CDR2 YNFKEQ come from the germline V gene. The CDR3 runs to 13 residues. Here the CDR3 reads CASRRDVQETQYF. The CDR3 DNA follows: TGTGCCAGCAGAAGGGATGTCCAAGAGACCCAGTACTTC.

A few counts support this clonotype. This chain links TRBV6-2 or TRBV6-3 with TRBJ1-5, with D hard to call. Between the trimmed V and J ends, which lost 5 bases and 0 bases, there was a span of 5 bases. This CDR3 region has 13 residues. CDR1 is MNHEY and CDR2 is SVGEGT in the germline V gene. In nucleotides, the CDR3 is TGTGCCAGCAGTGGCTATAGCAATCAGCCCCAGCATTTT. It yields the protein CASSGYSNQPQHF.

This clonotype was seen only a few times. The rearrangement uses TRBV27 and TRBJ2-2; 7 nucleotides line up with TRBD2. CDR3 length: 15 residues. After removal of 0 bases from V and 5 bases from J, the junction contained 3 bases not matched to a gene. Germline loops: CDR1 MNHEY, CDR2 SMNVEV (reference sequence). The CDR3 sequence: CASSLSLGGTGELFF. The CDR3 coding sequence is TGTGCCAGCAGTTTATCTCTGGGAGGGACCGGGGAGCTGTTTTTT.